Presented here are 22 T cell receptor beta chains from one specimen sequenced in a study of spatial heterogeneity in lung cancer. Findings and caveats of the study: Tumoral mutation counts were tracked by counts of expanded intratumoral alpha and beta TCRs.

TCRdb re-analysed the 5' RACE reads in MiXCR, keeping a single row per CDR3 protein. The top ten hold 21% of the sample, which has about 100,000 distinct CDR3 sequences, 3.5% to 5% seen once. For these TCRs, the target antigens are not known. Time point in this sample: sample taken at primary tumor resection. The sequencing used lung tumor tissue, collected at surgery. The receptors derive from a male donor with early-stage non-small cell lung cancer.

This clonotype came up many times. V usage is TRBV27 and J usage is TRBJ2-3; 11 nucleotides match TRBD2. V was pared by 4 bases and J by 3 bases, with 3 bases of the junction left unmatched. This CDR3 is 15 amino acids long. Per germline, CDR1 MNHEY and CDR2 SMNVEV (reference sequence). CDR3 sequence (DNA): TGTGCCAGCAGTTCCCTAGCGGGAGGAACAGATACGCAGTATTTT. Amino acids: CASSSLAGGTDTQYF.

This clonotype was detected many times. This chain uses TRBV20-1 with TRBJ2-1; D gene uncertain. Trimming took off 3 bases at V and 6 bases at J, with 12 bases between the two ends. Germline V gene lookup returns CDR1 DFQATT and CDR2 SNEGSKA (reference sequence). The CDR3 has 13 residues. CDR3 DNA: TGCAGTGCTAGGCAAGCGAGCCTCAATGAGCAGTTCTTC. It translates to CSARQASLNEQFF.

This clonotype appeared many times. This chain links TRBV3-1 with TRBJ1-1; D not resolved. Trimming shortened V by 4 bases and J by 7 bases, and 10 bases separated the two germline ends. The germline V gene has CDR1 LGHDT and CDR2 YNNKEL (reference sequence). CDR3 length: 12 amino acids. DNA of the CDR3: TGTGCCAGCAGCCGTTTCTTTGGTGAAGCTTTCTTT. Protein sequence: CASSRFFGEAFF.

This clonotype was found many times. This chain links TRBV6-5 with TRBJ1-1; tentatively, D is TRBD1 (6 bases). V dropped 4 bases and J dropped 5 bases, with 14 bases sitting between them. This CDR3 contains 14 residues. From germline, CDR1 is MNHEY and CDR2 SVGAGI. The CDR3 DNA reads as TGTGCCAGCAGTTTGAGCAGGGGAGGAACTGAAGCTTTCTTT. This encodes CASSLSRGGTEAFF.

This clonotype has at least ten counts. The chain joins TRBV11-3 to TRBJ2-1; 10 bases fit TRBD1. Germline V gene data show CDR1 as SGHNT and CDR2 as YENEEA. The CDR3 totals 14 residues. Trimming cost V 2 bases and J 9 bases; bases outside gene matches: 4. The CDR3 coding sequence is TGTGCCAGCAGCTTAATGGGACAGGGGACTGAGCAGTTCTTC. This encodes CASSLMGQGTEQFF. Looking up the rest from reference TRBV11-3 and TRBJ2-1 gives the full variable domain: EAGVVQSPRYKIIEKKQPVAFWCNPISGHNTLYWYLQNLGQGPELLIRYENEEAVDDSQLPKDRFSAERLKGVDSTLKIQPAELGDSAVYLCASSLMGQGTEQFFGPGTRLTVL.

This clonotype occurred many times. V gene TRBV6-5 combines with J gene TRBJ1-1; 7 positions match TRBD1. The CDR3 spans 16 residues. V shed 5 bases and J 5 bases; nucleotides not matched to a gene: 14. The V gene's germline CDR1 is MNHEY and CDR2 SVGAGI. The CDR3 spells CASSTNRGGRRTEAFF. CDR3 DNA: TGTGCCAGCAGTACGAACAGGGGTGGGAGGAGGACTGAAGCTTTCTTT.

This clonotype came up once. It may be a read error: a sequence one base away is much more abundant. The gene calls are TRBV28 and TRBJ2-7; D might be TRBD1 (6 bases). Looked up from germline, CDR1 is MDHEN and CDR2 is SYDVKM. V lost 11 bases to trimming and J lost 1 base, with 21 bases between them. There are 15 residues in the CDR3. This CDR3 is CACTPLGAQSYEQYF. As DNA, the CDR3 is TGTGCCTGCACCCCTTTGGGGGCGCAATCCTACGAGCAGTACTTC.

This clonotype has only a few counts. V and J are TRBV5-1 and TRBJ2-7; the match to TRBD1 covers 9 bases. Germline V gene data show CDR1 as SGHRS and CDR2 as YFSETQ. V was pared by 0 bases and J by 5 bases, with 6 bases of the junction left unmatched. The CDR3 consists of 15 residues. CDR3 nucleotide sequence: TGCGCCAGCAGCTTGGTCGGGACAGGGCCAGACGAGCAGTACTTC. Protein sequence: CASSLVGTGPDEQYF.

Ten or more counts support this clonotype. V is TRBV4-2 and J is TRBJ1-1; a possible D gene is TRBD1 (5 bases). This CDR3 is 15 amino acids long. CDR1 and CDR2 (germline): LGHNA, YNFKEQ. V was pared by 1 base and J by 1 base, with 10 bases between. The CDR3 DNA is TGTGCCAGCAGCCAAGGTCCGACAGCGAACACTGAAGCTTTCTTT. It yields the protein CASSQGPTANTEAFF.

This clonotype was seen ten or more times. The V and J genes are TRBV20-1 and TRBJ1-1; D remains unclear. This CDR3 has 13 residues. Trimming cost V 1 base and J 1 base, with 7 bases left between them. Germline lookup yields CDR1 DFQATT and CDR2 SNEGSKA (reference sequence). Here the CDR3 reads CSARGDGNTEAFF. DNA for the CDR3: TGCAGTGCTAGAGGTGACGGGAACACTGAAGCTTTCTTT.

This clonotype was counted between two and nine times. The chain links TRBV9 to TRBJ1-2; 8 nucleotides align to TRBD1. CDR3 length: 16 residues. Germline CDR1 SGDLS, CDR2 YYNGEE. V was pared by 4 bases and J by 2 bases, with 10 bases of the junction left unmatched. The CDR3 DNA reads TGTGCCAGCAGCCCGCTGGCGGGACAGGAAAACTATGGCTACACCTTC. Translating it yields CASSPLAGQENYGYTF.

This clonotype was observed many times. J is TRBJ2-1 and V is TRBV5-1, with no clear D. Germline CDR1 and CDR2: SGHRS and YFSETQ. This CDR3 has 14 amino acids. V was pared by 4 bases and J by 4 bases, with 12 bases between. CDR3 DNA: TGCGCCAGCAGCCCACCGTCGGCGTACAATGAGCAGTTCTTC. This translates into CASSPPSAYNEQFF.

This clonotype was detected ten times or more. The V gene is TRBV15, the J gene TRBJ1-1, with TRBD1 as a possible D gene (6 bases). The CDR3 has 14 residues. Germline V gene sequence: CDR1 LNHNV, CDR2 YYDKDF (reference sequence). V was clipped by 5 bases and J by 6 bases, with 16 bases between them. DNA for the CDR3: TGTGCCACCAGCCCCTCTAGGGGGGGGGCTGAAGCTTTCTTT. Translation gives CATSPSRGGAEAFF. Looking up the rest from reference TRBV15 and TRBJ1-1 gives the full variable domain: DAMVIQNPRYQVTQFGKPVTLSCSQTLNHNVMYWYQQKSSQAPKLLFHYYDKDFNNEADTPDNFQSRRPNTSFCFLDIRSPGLGDTAMYLCATSPSRGGAEAFFGQGTRLTVV.

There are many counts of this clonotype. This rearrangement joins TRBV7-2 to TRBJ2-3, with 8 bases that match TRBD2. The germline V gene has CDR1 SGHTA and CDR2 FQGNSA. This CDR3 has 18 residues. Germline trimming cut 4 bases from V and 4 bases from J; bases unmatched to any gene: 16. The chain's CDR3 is CASSSPYPLLADADTQYF. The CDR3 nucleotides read TGTGCCAGCAGCTCTCCTTATCCTTTACTAGCGGATGCAGATACGCAGTATTTT.

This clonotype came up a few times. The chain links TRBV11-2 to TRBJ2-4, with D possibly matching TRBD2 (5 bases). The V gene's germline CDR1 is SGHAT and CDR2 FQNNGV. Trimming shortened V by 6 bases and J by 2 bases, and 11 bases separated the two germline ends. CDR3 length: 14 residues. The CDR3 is CASRGGRTKNIQYF. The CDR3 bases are TGTGCCAGCAGAGGAGGAAGGACCAAAAACATTCAGTACTTC.

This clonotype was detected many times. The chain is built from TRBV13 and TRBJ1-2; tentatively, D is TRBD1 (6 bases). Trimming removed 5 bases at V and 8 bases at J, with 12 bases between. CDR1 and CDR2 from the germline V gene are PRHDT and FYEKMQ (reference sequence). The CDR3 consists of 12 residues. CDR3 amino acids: CASSRRTDGYTF. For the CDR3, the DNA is TGTGCCAGCAGCCGACGGACAGACGGCTACACCTTC.

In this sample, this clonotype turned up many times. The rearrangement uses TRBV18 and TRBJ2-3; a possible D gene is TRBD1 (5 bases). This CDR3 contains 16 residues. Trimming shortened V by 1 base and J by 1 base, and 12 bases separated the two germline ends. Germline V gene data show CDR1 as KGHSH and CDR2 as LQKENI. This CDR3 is CASSPHKGSRTDTQYF. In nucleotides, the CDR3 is TGTGCCAGCTCACCACACAAGGGGTCTCGCACAGATACGCAGTATTTT.

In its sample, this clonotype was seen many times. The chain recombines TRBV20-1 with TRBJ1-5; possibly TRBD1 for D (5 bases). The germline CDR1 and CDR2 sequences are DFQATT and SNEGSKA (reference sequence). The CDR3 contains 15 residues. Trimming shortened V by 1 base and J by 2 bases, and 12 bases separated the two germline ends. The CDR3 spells CSARGSRGGNQPQHF. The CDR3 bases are TGCAGTGCTAGAGGATCGAGGGGTGGCAATCAGCCCCAGCATTTT.

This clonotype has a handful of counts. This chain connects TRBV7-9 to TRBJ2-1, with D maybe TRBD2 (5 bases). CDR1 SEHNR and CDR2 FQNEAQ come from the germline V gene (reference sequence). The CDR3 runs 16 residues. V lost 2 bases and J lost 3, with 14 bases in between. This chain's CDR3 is CASSLSTGSGYNEQFF. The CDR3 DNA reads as TGTGCCAGCAGCTTATCCACGGGATCGGGCTACAATGAGCAGTTCTTC. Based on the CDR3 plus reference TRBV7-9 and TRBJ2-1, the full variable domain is DTGVSQNPRHKITKRGQNVTFRCDPISEHNRLYWYRQTLGQGPEFLTYFQNEAQLEKSRLLSDRFSAERPKGSFSTLEIQRTEQGDSAMYLCASSLSTGSGYNEQFFGPGTRLTVL.

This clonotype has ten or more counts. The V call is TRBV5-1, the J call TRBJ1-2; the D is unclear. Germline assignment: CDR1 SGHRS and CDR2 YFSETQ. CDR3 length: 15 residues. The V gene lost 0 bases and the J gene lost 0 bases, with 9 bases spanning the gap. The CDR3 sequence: CASSLGVSTNYGYTF. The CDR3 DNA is TGCGCCAGCAGCTTGGGGGTTTCAACTAACTATGGCTACACCTTC.

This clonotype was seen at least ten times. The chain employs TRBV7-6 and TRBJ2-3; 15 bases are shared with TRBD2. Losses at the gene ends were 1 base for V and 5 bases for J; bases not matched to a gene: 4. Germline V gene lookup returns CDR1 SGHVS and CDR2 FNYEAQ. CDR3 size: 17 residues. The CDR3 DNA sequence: TGTGCCAGCAGCTTAGGGGGACTAGCGGGAGGTGGAGATACGCAGTATTTT. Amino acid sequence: CASSLGGLAGGGDTQYF.

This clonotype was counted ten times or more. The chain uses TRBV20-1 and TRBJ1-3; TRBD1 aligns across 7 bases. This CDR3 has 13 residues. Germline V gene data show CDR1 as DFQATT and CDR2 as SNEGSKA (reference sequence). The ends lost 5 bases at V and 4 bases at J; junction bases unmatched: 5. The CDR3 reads CSAPEGAGNTIYF. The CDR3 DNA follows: TGCAGTGCTCCCGAGGGGGCGGGAAACACCATATATTTT.